A single sample is the source of the 5 T cell receptor beta chains below, sequenced in a study of blood T cell repertoires in COVID-19. The protocol was immunoSEQ multiplex PCR, while the TCRdb copy is restricted to in-frame clones and leaves out a portion. The sample holds 250,000 to 350,000 clones, about 85% seen once. Sequencing used PBMCs or T cells enriched from blood (not recorded which). These receptors were obtained from a woman aged 25 to 39 who had recovered from COVID-19.

This clone was detected once. The CDR3 nucleotides read TGTGCCAGCAACCAAGCGGGGGGGCTGACAGATACGCAGTATTTT. It translates to CASNQAGGLTDTQYF. This chain joins TRBV7-3 and TRBJ2-3; 10 positions agree with TRBD2. The V and J ends lost 7 bases and 3 bases, in that order; junction bases with no gene match: 7. CDR1 and CDR2 (germline): SGHTA, FQGTGA. The CDR3 length is 15 residues.

As DNA, the CDR3 is TGTGCCAGCGGGGTCGGCCTAGCGGGGGCTGGCGGGGAGCTGTTTTTT. As protein: CASGVGLAGAGGELFF. The rearrangement links TRBV9 to TRBJ2-2; 10 positions match TRBD2. This CDR3 comprises 16 residues. The trim removed 7 bases at V and 7 bases at J, leaving 13 bases unmatched. Germline CDR1 SGDLS, CDR2 YYNGEE.

Comment on this clone: Other DNA sequences in this sample translate to the same CDR3. The chain carries TRBV7-9 and TRBJ1-5, with a tentative D call TRBD1 (6 bases). V lost 1 base, J lost 4 bases, and 8 bases lay in between. The CDR3 is made up of 14 amino acids. In germline, CDR1 is SEHNR, CDR2 FQNEAQ (reference sequence). The CDR3 DNA follows: TGTGCCAGCAGCTTAGGGCAGGGGAATCAGCCCCAGCATTTT. Amino acids: CASSLGQGNQPQHF.

V is TRBV7-9 and J is TRBJ2-3; no clear D gene. The CDR3 sequence is 16 residues long. Trimming cost V 5 bases and J 2 bases, with 17 bases left between them. Germline values: CDR1 SEHNR, CDR2 FQNEAQ (reference sequence). The DNA of the CDR3 is TGTGCCAGCAGCACCCGGCGGCAGCTACTCACAGATACGCAGTATTTT. It is translated as CASSTRRQLLTDTQYF.

The rearrangement joins TRBV19 to TRBJ1-6; 8 bases fit TRBD1. Germline V gene data show CDR1 as LNHDA and CDR2 as SQIVND (reference sequence). This CDR3 comprises 14 residues. The V and J ends lost 4 bases and 14 bases, in that order; junction bases with no gene match: 10. CDR3 sequence: CASSTSRDRSSLHF. CDR3 coding DNA: TGTGCCAGTAGTACTTCCCGGGACAGGTCTTCCCTCCACTTT.